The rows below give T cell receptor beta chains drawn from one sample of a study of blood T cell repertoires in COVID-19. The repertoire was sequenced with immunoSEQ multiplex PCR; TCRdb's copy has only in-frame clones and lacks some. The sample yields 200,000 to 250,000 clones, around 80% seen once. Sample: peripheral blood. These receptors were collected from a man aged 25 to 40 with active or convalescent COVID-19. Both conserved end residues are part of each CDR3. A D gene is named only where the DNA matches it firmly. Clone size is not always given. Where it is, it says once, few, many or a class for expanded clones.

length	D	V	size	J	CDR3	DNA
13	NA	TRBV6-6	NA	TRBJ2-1	CASYGSARDEQFF	TGTGCCAGCTACGGGAGCGCTCGGGATGAGCAGTTCTTC
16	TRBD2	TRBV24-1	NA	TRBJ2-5	CATSDLQPGGQETQYF	TGTGCCACCAGTGATTTGCAACCGGGGGGGCAAGAGACCCAGTACTTC
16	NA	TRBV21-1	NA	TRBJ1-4	CASSKVDRGPNEKLFF	TGTGCCAGCAGCAAAGTCGACAGGGGGCCTAATGAAAAACTGTTTTTT
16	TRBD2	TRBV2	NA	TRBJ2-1	CASSVGRGVGYNEQFF	TGTGCCAGCAGTGTTGGGCGGGGGGTTGGCTACAATGAGCAGTTCTTC
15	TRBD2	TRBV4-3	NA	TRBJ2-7	CASSPGTTRYYEQYF	TGCGCCAGCAGCCCCGGGACTACACGTTACTACGAGCAGTACTTC
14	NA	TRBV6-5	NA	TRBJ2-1	CASRGRISTDEQFF	TGTGCCAGCAGGGGGAGGATCTCCACGGATGAGCAGTTCTTC
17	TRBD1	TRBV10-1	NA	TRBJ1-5	CATWDRGRVPGNQPQHF	TGCGCCACGTGGGACAGGGGACGGGTTCCTGGCAATCAGCCCCAGCATTTT
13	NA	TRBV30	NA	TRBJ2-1	CAWDKTGFNEQFF	TGTGCCTGGGACAAGACAGGATTCAATGAGCAGTTCTTC
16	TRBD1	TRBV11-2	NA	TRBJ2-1	CASSLFGQGPYNEQFF	TGTGCCAGCAGCTTATTCGGACAGGGCCCCTACAATGAGCAGTTCTTC
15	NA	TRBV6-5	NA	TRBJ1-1	CASSYDRGANTEAFF	TGTGCCAGCAGTTACGACCGGGGAGCGAACACTGAAGCTTTCTTT
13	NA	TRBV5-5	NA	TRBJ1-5	CASSPEGSQPQHF	TGTGCCAGCAGCCCGGAGGGTTCTCAGCCCCAGCATTTT
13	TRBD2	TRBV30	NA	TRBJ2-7	CAWTPGGTYEQYF	TGTGCCTGGACTCCGGGGGGGACCTACGAGCAGTACTTC
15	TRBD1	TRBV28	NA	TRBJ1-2	CASSLVGTGVGGYTF	TGTGCCAGCAGTTTAGTTGGGACAGGGGTGGGTGGCTACACCTTC
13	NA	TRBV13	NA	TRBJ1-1	CASSPAVTAEAFF	TGTGCCAGCAGCCCCGCCGTGACAGCTGAAGCTTTCTTT
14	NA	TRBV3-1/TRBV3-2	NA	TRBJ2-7	CASSRRLGIGEQYF	TGTGCCAGCAGCCGCAGACTAGGTATCGGCGAGCAGTACTTC
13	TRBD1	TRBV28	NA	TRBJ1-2	CASSLTGVGGYTF	TGTGCCAGCAGTCTGACAGGGGTAGGCGGCTACACCTTC
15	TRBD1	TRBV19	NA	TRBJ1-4	CASRDRATTNEKLFF	TGTGCCAGTCGGGACAGGGCGACAACTAATGAAAAACTGTTTTTT
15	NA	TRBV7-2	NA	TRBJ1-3	CASSLGGRAGNTIYF	TGTGCCAGCAGCTTAGGAGGGAGGGCTGGAAACACCATATATTTT
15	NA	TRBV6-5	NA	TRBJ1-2	CASRPPSKGNYGYTF	TGTGCCAGCAGACCCCCATCCAAGGGGAACTATGGCTACACCTTC
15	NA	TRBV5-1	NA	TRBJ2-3	CASSPGLTDADTQYF	TGCGCCAGCAGCCCGGGGTTGACGGACGCAGATACGCAGTATTTT
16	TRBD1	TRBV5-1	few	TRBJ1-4	CASSPGAGTENEKLFF	TGCGCCAGCAGCCCAGGCGCCGGGACAGAGAATGAAAAACTGTTTTTT
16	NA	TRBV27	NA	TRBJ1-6	CASSSLLQGLDSPLHF	TGTGCCAGCAGTTCGCTTTTACAGGGTCTAGATTCACCCCTCCACTTT
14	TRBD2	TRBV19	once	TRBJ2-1	CASTGTSGSSEQFF	TGTGCCAGTACCGGGACTAGCGGGAGCAGTGAGCAGTTCTTC
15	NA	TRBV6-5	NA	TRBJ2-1	CASSQYVAPYNEQFF	TGTGCCAGCAGTCAATACGTGGCTCCCTACAATGAGCAGTTCTTC
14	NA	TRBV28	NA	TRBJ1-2	CASSSHGGYYGYTF	TGTGCCAGCAGTTCACACGGAGGTTACTATGGCTACACCTTC
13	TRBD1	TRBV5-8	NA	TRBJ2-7	CASINRGTYEQYF	TGTGCCAGCATAAACAGGGGAACCTACGAGCAGTACTTC
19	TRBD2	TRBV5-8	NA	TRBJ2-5	CASSRRASGGVSLQGTQYF	TGTGCCAGCAGCCGTCGGGCTAGCGGGGGGGTATCACTTCAGGGGACCCAGTACTTC
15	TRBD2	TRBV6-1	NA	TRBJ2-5	CASSEFASGVETQYF	TGTGCCAGCAGTGAATTTGCTAGCGGGGTTGAGACCCAGTACTTC
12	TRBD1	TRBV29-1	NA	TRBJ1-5	CSVGQGSQPQHF	TGCAGCGTGGGACAGGGAAGTCAGCCCCAGCATTTT
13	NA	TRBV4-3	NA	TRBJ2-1	CASSRGTVNEQFF	TGCGCCAGCAGCCGCGGGACAGTTAATGAGCAGTTCTTC
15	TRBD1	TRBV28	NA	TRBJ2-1	CASTPRDRVNNEQFF	TGTGCCAGCACCCCCCGGGACAGGGTTAACAATGAGCAGTTCTTC
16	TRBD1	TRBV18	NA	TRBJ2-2	CASSRGQASNTGELFF	TGTGCCAGCTCAAGGGGACAGGCCTCGAACACCGGGGAGCTGTTTTTT
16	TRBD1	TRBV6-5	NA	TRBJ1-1	CASSSGQGSWFTEAFF	TGTGCCAGCAGTTCCGGACAGGGAAGTTGGTTCACTGAAGCTTTCTTT
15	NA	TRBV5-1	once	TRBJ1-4	CASSLGGTTNEKLFF	TGCGCCAGCAGCCTGGGAGGGACAACTAATGAAAAACTGTTTTTT
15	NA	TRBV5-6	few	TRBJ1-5	CASSLVAAPHQPQHF	TGTGCCAGCAGCTTGGTAGCAGCGCCGCATCAGCCCCAGCATTTT
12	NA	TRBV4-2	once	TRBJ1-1	CASRTGNTEAFF	TGTGCCAGCAGAACTGGGAACACTGAAGCTTTCTTT
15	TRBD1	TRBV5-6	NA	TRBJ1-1	CASTGDRGLHTEAFF	TGTGCCAGCACCGGGGACAGGGGGCTTCACACTGAAGCTTTCTTT
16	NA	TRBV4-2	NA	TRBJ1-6	CASSQDWGGDSSPLHF	TGTGCCAGCAGCCAAGATTGGGGGGGGGACTCTTCACCCCTCCACTTT
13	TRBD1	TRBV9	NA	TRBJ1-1	CASSVMTGPEAFF	TGTGCCAGCAGCGTAATGACAGGGCCTGAAGCTTTCTTT
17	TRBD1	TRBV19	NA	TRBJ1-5	CASSGTGTAYSNQPQHF	TGTGCCAGTAGTGGAACCGGGACAGCATATAGCAATCAGCCCCAGCATTTT
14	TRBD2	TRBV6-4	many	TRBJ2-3	CASSDTSGTDTQYF	TGTGCCAGCAGTGACACTAGCGGCACAGATACGCAGTATTTT
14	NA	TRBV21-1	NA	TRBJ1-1	CASSIRDRGVIAFF	TGTGCCAGCAGCATCCGGGACAGGGGAGTTATAGCTTTCTTT
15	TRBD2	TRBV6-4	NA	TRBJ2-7	CASSELAGGSYEQYF	TGTGCCAGCAGTGAACTAGCGGGAGGGTCCTACGAGCAGTACTTC
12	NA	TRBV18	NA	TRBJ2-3	CASSPLADTQYF	TGTGCCAGCTCACCCTTAGCGGATACGCAGTATTTT
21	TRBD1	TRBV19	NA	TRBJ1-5	CASSIKGLLSQAGGTNQPQHF	TGTGCCAGTAGTATAAAGGGCCTATTGTCCCAGGCAGGGGGCACGAATCAGCCCCAGCATTTT
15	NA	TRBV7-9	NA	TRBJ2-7	CASSSRQGSSYEQYF	TGTGCCAGCAGCTCACGTCAGGGGAGCTCCTACGAGCAGTACTTC
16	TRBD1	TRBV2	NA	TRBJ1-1	CASSVGTGPQNTEAFF	TGTGCCAGCAGTGTCGGGACAGGGCCCCAGAACACTGAAGCTTTCTTT